There are a few counts of the clone carrying this TCR beta chain. As yet, its antigen is unknown. The data were obtained in a study of T cell repertoires in cytomegalovirus infection. Across the whole study: Indications came from public TCR beta signatures; they pointed to CMV infection and to a matching HLA type.

TCRdb recomputed calls from the reads with MiXCR, one row per CDR3 protein. The sample lists some 480,000 distinct CDR3 sequences, 33% occurring once. The CDR3 consists of 14 residues. The germline CDR1 and CDR2 sequences are SGHTA and FQGNSA. V trimming: 3 bases; J trimming: 2 bases; junction bases outside the gene matches: 4. Study-level results: It was HLA-C-restricted CMV-specific TCR beta clonotypes that dominated the response ex vivo. The cumulative frequency of public TCR beta families distinguished individuals who carried CMV together with the relevant HLA.

This chain uses TRBV7-2 with TRBJ2-7; 7 positions match TRBD1. The TCR comes from a human donor in good health (CMV status not recorded). Some clones in this sample may be carry-over from other donors' samples. Sequenced material: cultured PBMCs, taken from culture after CMV antigen stimulation. For the CDR3, the DNA is TGTGCCAGCAGCTTGGCAACAGGGGCCTACGAGCAGTACTTC. It codes for CASSLATGAYEQYF.